The present entry profiles one TCR beta chain with its context. The antigen this receptor binds is unknown. No clone much larger than this one lies a single base away; base qualities are absent. CDR1 and CDR2, per the germline V gene (reference sequence), are SEHNR and FQNEAQ. Unmatched junction bases come to 10, with V trimmed by 5 bases and J by 1 base. Including the terminal cysteine and phenylalanine, the CDR3 comprises 17 residues. The CDR3 DNA has 51 bases and is translated from base 1. The sample comes from a study of T cell changes during pregnancy in multiple sclerosis (dated 2019 in TCRdb). About the study as a whole: In women with multiple sclerosis, the researchers looked at how the T cell repertoire shifted as pregnancy progressed.

The library was prepared using the immunoSEQ multiplex PCR assay. TCRdb stores this immuneACCESS table with in-frame sequences only. Part of the clones is absent; in the studies checked, under half of the shortfall reflects unresolved V genes, and no reason is known for the rest. This sample lists tens of thousands of clones; more than 80% were detected once. Of the sample, roughly 0.37% falls within the top ten clones. The sample consisted of CD4+ T cells from peripheral blood mononuclear cells, taken before pregnancy. The TCR sequence derives from a female donor with multiple sclerosis, enrolled in a pregnancy study. The rearrangement combines TRBV7-9 with TRBJ1-5; 8 middle bases align to TRBD1. The CDR3 protein sequence reads: CASSLSRGLGSNQPQHF. The bases are TGTGCCAGCAGCCTTAGCAGGGGGCTGGGAAGCAATCAGCCCCAGCATTTT.